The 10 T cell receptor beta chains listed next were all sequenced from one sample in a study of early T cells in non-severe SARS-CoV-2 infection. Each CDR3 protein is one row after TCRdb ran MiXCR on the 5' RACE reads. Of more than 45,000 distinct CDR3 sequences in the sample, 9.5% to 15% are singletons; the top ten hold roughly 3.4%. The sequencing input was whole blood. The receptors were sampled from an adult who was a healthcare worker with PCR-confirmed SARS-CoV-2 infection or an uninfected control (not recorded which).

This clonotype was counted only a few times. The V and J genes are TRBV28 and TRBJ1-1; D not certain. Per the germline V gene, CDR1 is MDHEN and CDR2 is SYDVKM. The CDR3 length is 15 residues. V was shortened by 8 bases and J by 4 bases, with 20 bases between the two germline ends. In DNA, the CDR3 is TGTGCCAGCCTCCCGCCCGTTTCCTCGGGCACTGAAGCTTTCTTT. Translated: CASLPPVSSGTEAFF.

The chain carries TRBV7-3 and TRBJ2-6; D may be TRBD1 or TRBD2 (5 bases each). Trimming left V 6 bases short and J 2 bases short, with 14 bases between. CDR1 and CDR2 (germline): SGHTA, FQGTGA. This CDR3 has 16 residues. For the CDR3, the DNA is TGTGCCAGCAGTCCTACATTGGGGGCTGGGGCCAACGTCCTGACTTTC. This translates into CASSPTLGAGANVLTF.

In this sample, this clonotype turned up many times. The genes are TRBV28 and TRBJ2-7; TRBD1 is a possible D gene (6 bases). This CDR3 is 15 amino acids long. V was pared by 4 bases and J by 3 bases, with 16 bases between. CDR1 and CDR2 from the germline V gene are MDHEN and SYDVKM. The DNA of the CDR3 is TGTGCCAGCAGTTCAGTGAGGGACACTCTCTACGAGCAGTACTTC. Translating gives CASSSVRDTLYEQYF.

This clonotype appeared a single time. The CDR3 region is CSVECVSGRYEQYF. The CDR3 region has the DNA TGCAGCGTTGAGTGCGTCAGCGGGAGATACGAGCAGTACTTC. The chain links TRBV29-1 to TRBJ2-7; 8 bases fit TRBD2. The germline CDR1 and CDR2 sequences are SQVTM and ANQGSEA. The CDR3 length is 14 residues. Trimming at V came to 3 bases and at J to 4 bases, leaving 8 bases not matched to a gene.

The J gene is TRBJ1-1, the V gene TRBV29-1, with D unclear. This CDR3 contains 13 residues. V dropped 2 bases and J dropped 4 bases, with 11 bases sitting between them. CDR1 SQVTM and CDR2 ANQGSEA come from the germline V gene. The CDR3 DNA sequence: TGCAGCGTTGAAAAGGGTCCGTTCACTGAAGCTTTCTTT. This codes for CSVEKGPFTEAFF.

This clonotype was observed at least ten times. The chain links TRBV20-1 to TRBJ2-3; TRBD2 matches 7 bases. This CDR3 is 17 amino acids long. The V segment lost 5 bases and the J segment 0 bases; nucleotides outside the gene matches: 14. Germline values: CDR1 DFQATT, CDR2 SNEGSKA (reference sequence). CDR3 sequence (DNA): TGCAGTGCTTGGTCGGAGCGGGACGCCGATAGCACAGATACGCAGTATTTT. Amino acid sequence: CSAWSERDADSTDTQYF.

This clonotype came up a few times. The CDR3 sequence is CASSQNLANEQYF. CDR3 nucleotide sequence: TGTGCCAGCAGCCAAAACCTAGCGAACGAGCAGTACTTC. This chain joins TRBV3-1 and TRBJ2-7, with a possible D match to TRBD2 (6 bases). Trimming removed 2 bases at V and 5 bases at J, with 10 bases between. Germline V gene sequence: CDR1 LGHDT, CDR2 YNNKEL (reference sequence). The CDR3 contains 13 residues.

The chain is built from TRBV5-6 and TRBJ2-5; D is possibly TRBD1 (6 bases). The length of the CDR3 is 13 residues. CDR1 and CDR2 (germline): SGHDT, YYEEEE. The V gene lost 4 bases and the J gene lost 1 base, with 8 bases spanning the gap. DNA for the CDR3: TGTGCCAGCAGCCAGGGGTTCCAAGAGACCCAGTACTTC. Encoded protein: CASSQGFQETQYF.

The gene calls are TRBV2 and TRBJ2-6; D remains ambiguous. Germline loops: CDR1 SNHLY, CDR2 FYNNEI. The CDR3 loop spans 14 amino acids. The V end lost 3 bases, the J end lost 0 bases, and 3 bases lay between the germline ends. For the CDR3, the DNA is TGTGCCAGCAGTGAGTTCTCTGGGGCCAACGTCCTGACTTTC. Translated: CASSEFSGANVLTF. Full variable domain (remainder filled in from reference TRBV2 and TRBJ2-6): EPEVTQTPSHQVTQMGQEVILRCVPISNHLYFYWYRQILGQKVEFLVSFYNNEISEKSEIFDDQFSVERPDGSNFTLKIRSTKLEDSAMYFCASSEFSGANVLTFGAGSRLTVL.

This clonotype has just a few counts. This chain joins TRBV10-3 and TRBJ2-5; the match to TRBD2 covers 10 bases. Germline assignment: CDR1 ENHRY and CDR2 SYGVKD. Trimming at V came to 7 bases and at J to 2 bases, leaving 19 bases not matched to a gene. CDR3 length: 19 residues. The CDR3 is CAITSGLAVSTFGQETQYF. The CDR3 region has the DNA TGTGCCATCACCTCTGGACTAGCGGTCTCCACTTTCGGTCAAGAGACCCAGTACTTC.